Listed here are 5 T cell receptor beta chains from one sample, sequenced in a study of beta chain features in type 1 diabetes. Study-level findings and limits: Shorter TCRB CDR3s, moderately but significantly so, were found in Type 1 diabetes patients in all four CD4+ subsets.

Of the isolated RNA, all was reverse transcribed, and so the sequenced material was expressed TCRB transcripts. The protocol was immunoSEQ multiplex PCR, while the TCRdb copy is restricted to in-frame clones and leaves out a portion. The repertoire holds roughly 260,000 clones, with about a fifth as singletons. Their specific antigens are unknown. The sample comprised naive CD4+ T cells from blood. All receptors come from a woman aged 40 to 50 with type 1 diabetes.

This clone occurred a few times. This chain connects TRBV7-2 to TRBJ2-7; 10 nucleotides line up with TRBD1. V lost 4 bases to trimming and J lost 6 bases; unmatched junction nucleotides: 6. The CDR3 length is 14 residues. Germline V gene sequence: CDR1 SGHTA, CDR2 FQGNSA. CDR3 protein: CASSSGTGVAEQYF. The CDR3 bases are TGTGCCAGCAGCTCCGGGACAGGGGTTGCCGAGCAGTACTTC.

This clone was detected a few times. The chain joins TRBV5-6 to TRBJ1-2; no definite D call. The V gene lost 6 bases and the J gene lost 7 bases, with 16 bases spanning the gap. In germline, CDR1 is SGHDT, CDR2 YYEEEE. The CDR3 is 13 residues long. CDR3 DNA sequence: TGTGCCAGCACGAGGCGGGAGACGGGTGGCTACACCTTC. It translates to CASTRRETGGYTF.

This clone was observed a handful of times. The chain uses TRBV7-2 and TRBJ2-7; D not resolved. CDR3 length: 14 residues. Trimming removed 1 base at V and 3 bases at J, with 10 bases between. Germline CDR1 is SGHTA and CDR2 is FQGNSA. This CDR3 is CASSLVHADYEQYF. The CDR3 coding sequence is TGTGCCAGCAGCTTAGTTCACGCGGACTACGAGCAGTACTTC.

The chain carries TRBV19 and TRBJ2-2, with a weak D call TRBD1 (5 bases). This CDR3 is 14 amino acids long. V gave up 0 bases and J gave up 4 bases, with 6 bases separating them. Germline V gives CDR1 LNHDA, CDR2 SQIVND (reference sequence). CDR3 amino acids: CASSIEGVTGELFF. The CDR3 coding sequence is TGTGCCAGTAGTATAGAAGGGGTCACCGGGGAGCTGTTTTTT.

V and J are TRBV5-1 and TRBJ2-1, with D maybe TRBD2 (6 bases). CDR1 is SGHRS and CDR2 is YFSETQ in the germline V gene. V dropped 4 bases and J dropped 3 bases, with 17 bases sitting between them. This CDR3 contains 16 residues. This chain's CDR3 is CASSQWDSNRYNEQFF. The CDR3 DNA sequence: TGCGCCAGCAGCCAATGGGACTCCAACCGCTACAATGAGCAGTTCTTC.